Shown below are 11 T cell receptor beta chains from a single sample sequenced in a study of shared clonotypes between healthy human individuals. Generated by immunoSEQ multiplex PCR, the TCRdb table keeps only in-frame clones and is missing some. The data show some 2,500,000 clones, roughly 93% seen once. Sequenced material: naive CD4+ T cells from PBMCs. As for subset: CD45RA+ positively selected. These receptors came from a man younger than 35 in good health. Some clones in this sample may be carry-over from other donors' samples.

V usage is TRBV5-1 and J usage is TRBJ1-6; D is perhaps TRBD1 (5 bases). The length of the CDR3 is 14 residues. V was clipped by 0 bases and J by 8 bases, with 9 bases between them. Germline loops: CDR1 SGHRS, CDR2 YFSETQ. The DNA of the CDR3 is TGCGCCAGCAGCTTGGTCCAGGGAGATTCACCCCTCCACTTT. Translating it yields CASSLVQGDSPLHF.

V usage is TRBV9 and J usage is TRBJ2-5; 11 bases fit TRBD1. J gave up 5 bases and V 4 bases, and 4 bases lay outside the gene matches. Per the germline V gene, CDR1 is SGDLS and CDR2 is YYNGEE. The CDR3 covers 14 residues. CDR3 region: CASSLGQGAETQYF. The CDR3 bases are TGTGCCAGCAGCTTAGGACAGGGGGCTGAGACCCAGTACTTC.

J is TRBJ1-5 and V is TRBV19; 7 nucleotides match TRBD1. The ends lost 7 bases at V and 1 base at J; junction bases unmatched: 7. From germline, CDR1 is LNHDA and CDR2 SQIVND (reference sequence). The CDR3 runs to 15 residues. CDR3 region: CASNRGYGSNQPQHF. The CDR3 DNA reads TGTGCCAGTAACAGGGGCTATGGGAGCAATCAGCCCCAGCATTTT.

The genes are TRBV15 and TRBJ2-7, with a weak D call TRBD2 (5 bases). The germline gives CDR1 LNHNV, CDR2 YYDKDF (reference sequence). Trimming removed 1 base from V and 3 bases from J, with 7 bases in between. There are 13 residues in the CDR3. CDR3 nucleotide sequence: TGTGCCACCAGCAGAGTTCGGGGCTACGAGCAGTACTTC. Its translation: CATSRVRGYEQYF.

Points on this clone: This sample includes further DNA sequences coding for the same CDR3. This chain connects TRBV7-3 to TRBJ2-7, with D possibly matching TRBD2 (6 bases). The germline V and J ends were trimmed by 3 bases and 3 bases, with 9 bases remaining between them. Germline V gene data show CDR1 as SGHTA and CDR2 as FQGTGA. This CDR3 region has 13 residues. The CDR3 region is CASSLGLSYEQYF. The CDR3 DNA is TGTGCCAGCAGCTTGGGACTGAGCTACGAGCAGTACTTC.

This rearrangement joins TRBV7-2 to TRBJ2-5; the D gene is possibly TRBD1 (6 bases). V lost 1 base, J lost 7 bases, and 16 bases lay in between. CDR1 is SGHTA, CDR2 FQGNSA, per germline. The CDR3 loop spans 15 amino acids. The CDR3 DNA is TGTGCCAGCAGCTTAGTGTACGTAGGGGGTGGGACCCAGTACTTC. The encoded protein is CASSLVYVGGGTQYF.

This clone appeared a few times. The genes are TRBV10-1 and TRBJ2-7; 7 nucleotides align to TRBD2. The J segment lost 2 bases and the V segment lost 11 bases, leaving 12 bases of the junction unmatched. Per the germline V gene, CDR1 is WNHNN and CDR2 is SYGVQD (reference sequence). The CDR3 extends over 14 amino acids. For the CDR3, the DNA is TGCGCCGCACTAATCCGCGGGAGTCCCTACGAGCAGTACTTC. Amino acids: CAALIRGSPYEQYF.

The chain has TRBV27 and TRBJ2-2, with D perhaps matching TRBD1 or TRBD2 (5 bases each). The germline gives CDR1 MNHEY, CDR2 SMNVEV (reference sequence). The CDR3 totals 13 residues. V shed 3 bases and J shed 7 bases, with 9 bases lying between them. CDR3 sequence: CASSLWGIGELFF. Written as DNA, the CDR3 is TGTGCCAGCAGTTTGTGGGGGATCGGGGAGCTGTTTTTT.

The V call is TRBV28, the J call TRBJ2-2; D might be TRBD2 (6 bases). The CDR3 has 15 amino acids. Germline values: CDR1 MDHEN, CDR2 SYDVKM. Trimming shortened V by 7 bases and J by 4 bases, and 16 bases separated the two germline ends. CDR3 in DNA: TGTGCCAGCACCTCAGCGGGTTACGGCACCGGGGAGCTGTTTTTT. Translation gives CASTSAGYGTGELFF.

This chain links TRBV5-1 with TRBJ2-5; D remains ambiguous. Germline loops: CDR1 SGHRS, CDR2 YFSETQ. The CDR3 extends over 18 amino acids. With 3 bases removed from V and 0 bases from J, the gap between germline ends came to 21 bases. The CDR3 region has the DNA TGCGCCAGCAGCTCCCCCTTATCGACAACCTCTTACCAAGAGACCCAGTACTTC. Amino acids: CASSSPLSTTSYQETQYF.

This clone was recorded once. The CDR3 here is CASHPGSSGYTF. DNA for the CDR3: TGTGCCAGTCATCCGGGGTCTAGCGGCTACACCTTC. The V and J genes are TRBV19 and TRBJ1-2; D remains unclear. Trimming removed 8 bases from V and 8 bases from J, with 15 bases in between. The CDR3 is 12 amino acids. Germline values: CDR1 LNHDA, CDR2 SQIVND (reference sequence).